This T cell receptor (beta chain) was obtained from a study of blood T cell repertoires in COVID-19. Study background: Samples representing acute and convalescent COVID-19 were sourced from the United States, Italy and Spain.

Libraries were prepared by immunoSEQ multiplex PCR; TCRdb keeps only in-frame clonotypes and omits some of them. The table records approximately 180,000 clones, 87% of them present only once. The sequence derives from a human donor with acute COVID-19. The donor label of this sample is uncertain. Sequenced sample: PBMCs or T cells enriched from blood (not recorded which).

CDR3 coding DNA: TGTGCCAGCACCGCCGACAGGGAGGTTGAAACTGAAGCTTTCTTT. Protein sequence: CASTADREVETEAFF. This chain joins TRBV9 and TRBJ1-1, with TRBD1 matching 7 bases. CDR3 size: 15 residues. Looked up from germline, CDR1 is SGDLS and CDR2 is YYNGEE. After removal of 6 bases from V and 5 bases from J, the junction contained 13 bases not matched to a gene. The whole variable domain, filled in from reference TRBV9 and TRBJ1-1, reads DSGVTQTPKHLITATGQRVTLRCSPRSGDLSVYWYQQSLDQGLQFLIQYYNGEERAKGNILERFSAQQFPDLHSELNLSSLELGDSALYFCASTADREVETEAFFGQGTRLTVV.